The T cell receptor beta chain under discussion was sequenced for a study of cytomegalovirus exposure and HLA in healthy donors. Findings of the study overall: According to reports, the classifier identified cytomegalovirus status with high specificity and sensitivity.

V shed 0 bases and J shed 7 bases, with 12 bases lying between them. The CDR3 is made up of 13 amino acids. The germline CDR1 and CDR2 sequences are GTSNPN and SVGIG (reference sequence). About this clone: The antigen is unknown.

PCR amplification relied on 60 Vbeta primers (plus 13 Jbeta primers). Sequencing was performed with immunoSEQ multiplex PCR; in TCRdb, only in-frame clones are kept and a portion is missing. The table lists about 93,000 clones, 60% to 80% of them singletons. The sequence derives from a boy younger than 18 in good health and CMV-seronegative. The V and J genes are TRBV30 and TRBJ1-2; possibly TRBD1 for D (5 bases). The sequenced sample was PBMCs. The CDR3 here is CAWSVGGVRGYTF. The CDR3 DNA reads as TGTGCCTGGAGTGTCGGAGGGGTACGTGGCTACACCTTC.